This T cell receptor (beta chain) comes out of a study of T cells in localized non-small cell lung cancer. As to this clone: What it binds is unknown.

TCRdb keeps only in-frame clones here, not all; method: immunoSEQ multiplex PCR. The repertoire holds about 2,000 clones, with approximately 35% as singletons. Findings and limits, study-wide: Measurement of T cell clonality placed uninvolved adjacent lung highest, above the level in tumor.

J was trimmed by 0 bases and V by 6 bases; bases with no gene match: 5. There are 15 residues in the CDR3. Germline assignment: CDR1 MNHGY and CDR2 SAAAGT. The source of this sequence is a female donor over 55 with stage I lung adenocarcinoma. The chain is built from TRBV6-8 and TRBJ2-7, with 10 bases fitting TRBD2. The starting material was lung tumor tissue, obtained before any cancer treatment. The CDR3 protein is CASSRRLAGSYEQYF. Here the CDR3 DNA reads TGTGCCAGCAGCCGACGACTAGCGGGCTCCTACGAGCAGTACTTC.